The T cell receptor (beta chain) under discussion was sequenced for a study of CD8+ T cells in alopecia areata. RNA extraction was followed by reverse transcription into cDNA, which acted as the sequencing template. Libraries were prepared by immunoSEQ multiplex PCR; TCRdb keeps only in-frame clonotypes and omits some of them. The sample lists 95,000 to 110,000 clones; less than 70% were seen once. This CDR3 has 13 residues. The V gene's germline CDR1 is MGHDK and CDR2 SYGVNS. Trimming left V 2 bases short and J 10 bases short, with 13 bases between. The chain has TRBV25-1 and TRBJ2-3; D is unresolved. The sequence came from a human donor in good health. The sequenced material came from CD4+ T cells sorted from blood. The CDR3 DNA sequence: TGTGCCAGCAGTGAAGGGTTAAAAGGTGCGCAGTATTTT. It translates to CASSEGLKGAQYF.